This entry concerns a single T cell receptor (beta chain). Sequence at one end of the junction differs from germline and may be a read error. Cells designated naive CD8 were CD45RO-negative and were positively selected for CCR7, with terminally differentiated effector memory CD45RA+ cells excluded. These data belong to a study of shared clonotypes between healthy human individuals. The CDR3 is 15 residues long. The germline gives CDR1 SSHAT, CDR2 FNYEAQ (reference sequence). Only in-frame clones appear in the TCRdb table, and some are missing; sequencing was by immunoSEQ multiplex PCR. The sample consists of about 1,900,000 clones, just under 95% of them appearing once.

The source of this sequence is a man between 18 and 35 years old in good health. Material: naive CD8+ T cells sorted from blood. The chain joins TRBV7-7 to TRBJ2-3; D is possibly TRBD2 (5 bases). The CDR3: CASSLVPGNTDTQYF. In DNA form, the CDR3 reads TGTGCTAGCAGCTTAGTTCCGGGGAACACAGATACGCAGTATTTT.